This T cell receptor (beta chain) was identified during a study of PD-1 blockade in classical Hodgkin lymphoma. The V gene's germline CDR1 is SGHNT and CDR2 YYREEE (reference sequence). There are 12 residues in the CDR3. The J segment lost 6 bases and the V segment lost 3 bases, leaving 0 bases of the junction unmatched. Every patient relapsed after autologous stem cell transplantation, and brentuximab vedotin exposure varied. Thawed PBMCs underwent magnetic negative selection to obtain purified CD8+ T cells. Clones were read by immunoSEQ multiplex PCR, and TCRdb kept only the in-frame ones, dropping some. The sample carries about 30,000 clones, around 88% recorded once.

Material: CD8+ T cells from blood, obtained at baseline. This TCR came from a human donor with classical Hodgkin lymphoma. The chain combines TRBV5-4 with TRBJ1-5; 7 nucleotides agree with TRBD1. CDR3 protein: CASSSGGQPQHF. As DNA, the CDR3 is TGTGCCAGCAGCTCAGGGGGTCAGCCCCAGCATTTT.